The 17 T cell receptor beta chains below come from one sample, sequenced in a study of a mutant IDH1 vaccine in newly diagnosed glioma. Described time point: week 5, during vaccination. The vaccine gave 300 ug of a 20-mer mutant IDH1 peptide subcutaneously per dose. Only in-frame clones appear in the TCRdb table, and some are missing; sequencing was by immunoSEQ multiplex PCR. The table has approximately 38,000 clones, 75% to 90% seen once. These TCRs are of unknown antigen specificity. The starting material was PBMCs, obtained from a glioma patient whose treatment included an IDH1 peptide vaccine. The origin of the receptors is a man aged 35-49 years with glioma.

This sequence joins TRBV2 and TRBJ1-4; D perhaps matches TRBD1 (6 bases). Trimming removed 6 bases from V and 7 bases from J, with 15 bases in between. The CDR3 has 14 amino acids. The germline V gene encodes CDR1 SNHLY and CDR2 FYNNEI. CDR3 DNA: TGTGCCAGCAGGGAACAGGGAACGGCTGAAAAACTGTTTTTT. As protein: CASREQGTAEKLFF.

This chain uses TRBV19 with TRBJ1-4; D is ambiguous. V lost 5 bases and J lost 3, with 7 bases in between. Germline CDR1 and CDR2: LNHDA and SQIVND (reference sequence). This CDR3 has 13 residues. The CDR3 region is CASSDRANEKLFF. The CDR3 DNA reads TGTGCCAGTAGTGACCGAGCTAATGAAAAACTGTTTTTT.

In DNA, the CDR3 is TGTGCCATCAGCACGGGACAGGGTGGGTACGAGCAGTACTTC. It encodes CAISTGQGGYEQYF. V gene TRBV10-3 combines with J gene TRBJ2-7, with 9 bases matching TRBD1. Germline assignment: CDR1 ENHRY and CDR2 SYGVKD. CDR3 length: 14 amino acids. V shed 6 bases, J shed 4 bases, and the junction held 7 bases outside the gene matches.

The rearrangement uses TRBV28 and TRBJ2-7, with TRBD1 identical over 8 bases. Germline V gene data show CDR1 as MDHEN and CDR2 as SYDVKM. There are 13 residues in the CDR3. Trimming removed 4 bases from V and 3 bases from J; junction bases left unmatched: 2. CDR3 DNA sequence: TGTGCCAGCAGTTCTACAGGGGGCTACGAGCAGTACTTC. Its translation: CASSSTGGYEQYF.

V gene TRBV6-5 combines with J gene TRBJ2-5, with TRBD2 matching 8 bases. Germline V CDR1 and CDR2: MNHEY, SVGAGI. This CDR3 is built from 14 residues. With V trimmed by 5 bases and J by 6 bases, 8 bases remained unmatched. The CDR3 reads CASSPLTGGQTQYF. The CDR3 DNA reads as TGTGCCAGCAGTCCCTTAACGGGAGGGCAGACCCAGTACTTC.

The chain recombines TRBV14 with TRBJ1-4; unclear D gene. V was cut by 1 base and J by 0 bases, with 9 bases left in between. The germline CDR1 and CDR2 sequences are SGHDN and FVKESK. The CDR3 consists of 16 residues. The chain's CDR3 is CASSQARGATNEKLFF. CDR3 DNA sequence: TGTGCCAGCAGCCAAGCTAGAGGTGCAACTAATGAAAAACTGTTTTTT.

This clone was picked up one time. V and J are TRBV20-1 and TRBJ1-2, with D hard to call. Germline V lookup: CDR1 DFQATT, CDR2 SNEGSKA (reference sequence). Deletions cut 3 bases from V and 14 bases from J, with 16 bases between. This CDR3 is built from 11 residues. The CDR3 here is CSARGGPGRTF. Here the CDR3 DNA reads TGCAGTGCTAGGGGCGGACCGGGAAGGACCTTC.

The rearrangement links TRBV10-3 to TRBJ2-1, with D perhaps being TRBD1 or TRBD2 (5 bases each). Germline V gene data show CDR1 as ENHRY and CDR2 as SYGVKD. V was shortened by 2 bases and J by 9 bases, with 14 bases between the two germline ends. There are 14 residues in the CDR3. CDR3 in amino acids: CAISERVGEREQFF. In nucleotides, the CDR3 is TGTGCCATCAGTGAGCGGGTGGGGGAGCGTGAGCAGTTCTTC.

The CDR3 nucleotides read TGTGCCAGCAGCGTAGATGCACAGACAGGCTACGAGCAGTACTTC. Its translation: CASSVDAQTGYEQYF. The chain has TRBV9 and TRBJ2-7; a possible D gene is TRBD1 (6 bases). V was pared by 0 bases and J by 3 bases, with 13 bases between. The CDR3 contains 15 residues. In germline, CDR1 is SGDLS, CDR2 YYNGEE.

This chain links TRBV19 with TRBJ1-5, with D possibly matching TRBD1 (5 bases). Germline values: CDR1 LNHDA, CDR2 SQIVND (reference sequence). The CDR3 consists of 13 residues. The V and J ends lost 7 bases and 2 bases respectively, with 9 bases between them. DNA for the CDR3: TGTGCCAGTAACAGGATTCGCAATCAGCCCCAGCATTTT. It translates to CASNRIRNQPQHF.

A few counts support this clone. This chain links TRBV11-2 with TRBJ2-2; unclear D gene. Trimming removed 0 bases from V and 6 bases from J, with 17 bases in between. Germline values: CDR1 SGHAT, CDR2 FQNNGV. The CDR3 covers 17 residues. Here the CDR3 DNA reads TGTGCCAGCAGCTTAGACTCCAGTTGGACGGTCCCCGGGGAGCTGTTTTTT. This gives the protein CASSLDSSWTVPGELFF.

The chain joins TRBV5-6 to TRBJ1-1; 10 positions match TRBD1. This CDR3 has 16 residues. The germline V gene encodes CDR1 SGHDT and CDR2 YYEEEE. After removal of 6 bases from V and 2 bases from J, the junction contained 10 bases not matched to a gene. CDR3 DNA sequence: TGTGCCAGCAACCGGGACAGGGGCCGGGTCAACACTGAAGCTTTCTTT. Amino acids: CASNRDRGRVNTEAFF.

The chain has TRBV6-5 and TRBJ1-1; TRBD1 is a possible D gene (5 bases). Looked up from germline, CDR1 is MNHEY and CDR2 is SVGAGI. V gave up 7 bases and J gave up 7 bases, with 13 bases separating them. The CDR3 extends over 12 amino acids. The CDR3 sequence is CASKPSRDEAFF. DNA for the CDR3: TGTGCCAGCAAACCTAGCAGGGATGAAGCTTTCTTT.

The CDR3, as DNA: TGTGCCAGCAGCCCTCCAGTCACCGGGGAGCTGTTTTTT. This codes for CASSPPVTGELFF. The chain links TRBV7-9 to TRBJ2-2, with unresolved D. CDR3 length: 13 residues. Germline V CDR1 and CDR2: SEHNR, FQNEAQ (reference sequence). V was cut by 5 bases and J by 4 bases, with 8 bases left in between.

This clone was counted once. This chain connects TRBV4-1 to TRBJ2-7; weak D call: TRBD2 (6 bases). The CDR3 sequence is 16 residues long. Germline V CDR1 and CDR2: MGHRA, YSYEKL. The V end lost 4 bases, the J end lost 4 bases, and 20 bases lay between the germline ends. Written as DNA, the CDR3 is TGCGCCAGCAGCCCTTTAAGGGGAGGACTGGCGTACGAGCAGTACTTC. The encoded protein is CASSPLRGGLAYEQYF.

This rearrangement joins TRBV7-2 to TRBJ2-7, with a weak D call TRBD2 (5 bases). The CDR3 covers 14 residues. The V end was cut by 4 bases, the J end by 4 bases, with 14 bases between. The germline V gene encodes CDR1 SGHTA and CDR2 FQGNSA. The CDR3 sequence: CASSSISGPYEQYF. CDR3 bases: TGTGCCAGCAGCTCTATCAGCGGACCATACGAGCAGTACTTC. The entire variable domain, with the rest obtained from reference TRBV7-2 and TRBJ2-7, is as follows: GAGVSQSPSNKVTEKGKDVELRCDPISGHTALYWYRQSLGQGLEFLIYFQGNSAPDKSGLPSDRFSAERTGGSVSTLTIQRTQQEDSAVYLCASSSISGPYEQYFGPGTRLTVT.

The rearrangement links TRBV6-5 to TRBJ1-1, with no clear D. V was trimmed by 4 bases and J by 5 bases, leaving 14 bases between them. Germline V lookup: CDR1 MNHEY, CDR2 SVGAGI. The CDR3 length is 14 residues. The CDR3 bases are TGTGCCAGCAGTTCGGGAGGATCAGTTACTGAAGCTTTCTTT. Translation gives CASSSGGSVTEAFF.